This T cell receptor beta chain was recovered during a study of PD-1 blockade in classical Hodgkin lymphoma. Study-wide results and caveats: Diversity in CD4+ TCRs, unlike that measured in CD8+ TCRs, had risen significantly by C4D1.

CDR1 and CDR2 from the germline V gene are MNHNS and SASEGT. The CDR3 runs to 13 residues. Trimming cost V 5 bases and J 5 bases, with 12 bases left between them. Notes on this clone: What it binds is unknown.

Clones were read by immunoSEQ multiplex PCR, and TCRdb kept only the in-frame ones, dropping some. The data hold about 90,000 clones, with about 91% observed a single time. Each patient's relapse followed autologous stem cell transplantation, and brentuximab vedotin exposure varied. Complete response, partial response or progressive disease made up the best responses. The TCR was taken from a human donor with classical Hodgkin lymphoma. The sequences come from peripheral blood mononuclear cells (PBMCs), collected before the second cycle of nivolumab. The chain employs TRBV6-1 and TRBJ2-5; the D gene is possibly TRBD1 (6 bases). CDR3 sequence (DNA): TGTGCCAGCAGTCCAGGGGTGGGGGAGACCCAGTACTTC. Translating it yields CASSPGVGETQYF.